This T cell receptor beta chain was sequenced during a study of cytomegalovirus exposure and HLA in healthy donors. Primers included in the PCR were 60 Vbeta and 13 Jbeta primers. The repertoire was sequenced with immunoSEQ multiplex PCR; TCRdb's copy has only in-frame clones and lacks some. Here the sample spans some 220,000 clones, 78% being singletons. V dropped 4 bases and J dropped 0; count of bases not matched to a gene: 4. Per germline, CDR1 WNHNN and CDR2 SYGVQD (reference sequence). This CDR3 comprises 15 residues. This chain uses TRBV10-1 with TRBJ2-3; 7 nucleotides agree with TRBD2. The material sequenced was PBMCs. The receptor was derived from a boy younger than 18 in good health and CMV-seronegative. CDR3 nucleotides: TGCGCCAGCAGTGCCGATAGCGGGAGCACAGATACGCAGTATTTT. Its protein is CASSADSGSTDTQYF.